The rows below give T cell receptor beta chains drawn from one sample of a study of blood T cell repertoires in COVID-19. The method was immunoSEQ multiplex PCR; TCRdb's version includes in-frame clones alone and lacks a portion of them. The sample shows 180,000 or so clones, approximately 89% of them seen only once. Specimen: peripheral blood. The receptors were sampled from a man between 65 and 85 years old with acute or convalescent COVID-19. The CDR3 runs from the conserved cysteine through the conserved F or W. The D gene is left open where the match is weak.

j_call | d_call | v_call | cdr3_nt | cdr3_aa
TRBJ1-2 | - | TRBV9 | TGTGCCAGCAGCGCTGGAGGCAGTGACTATGGCTACACCTTC | CASSAGGSDYGYTF
TRBJ1-6 | - | TRBV30 | TGTGCCTGGAGTCGAGCTCGGATGGGCATAGATAATTCACCCCTCCACTTT | CAWSRARMGIDNSPLHF
TRBJ2-7 | - | TRBV7-8 | TGTGCCAGCAGCTTAGTGCAGGTCAGGGCGGCCTACGAGCAGTACTTC | CASSLVQVRAAYEQYF
TRBJ2-7 | TRBD2 | TRBV5-6 | TGTGCCAGCAGCGCCTGGTGGAGCGGGAGCGCCTACGAGCAGTACTTC | CASSAWWSGSAYEQYF
TRBJ2-3 | - | TRBV9 | TGTGCCAGCAGCGTAGGAAACTATCCAGATACGCAGTATTTT | CASSVGNYPDTQYF
TRBJ2-7 | TRBD1 | TRBV29-1 | TGCAGCGTTAAGGACAGGTCCAGCGAGCAGTACTTC | CSVKDRSSEQYF
TRBJ1-2 | TRBD1 | TRBV18 | TGTGCCAGCTCACTGACGACAGGGAAAATTTCTGGCTACACCTTC | CASSLTTGKISGYTF
TRBJ1-4 | TRBD1 | TRBV2 | TGTGCCAGCAGTGAAAGCCCCGGGACAGGGGAAGGACTGTTTTTT | CASSESPGTGEGLFF
TRBJ1-5 | TRBD1 | TRBV19 | TGTGCCAGTAGACTCAGGGGGGACCAGCCCCAGCATTTT | CASRLRGDQPQHF
TRBJ2-3 | TRBD1 | TRBV28 | TGTGCCAGCAGTATCGGGACAGGGAAGTATTTT | CASSIGTGKYF
TRBJ2-3 | - | TRBV11-1 | TGTGCCAGCACCTCCTGGGAGGCTAGCACAGATACGCAGTATTTT | CASTSWEASTDTQYF
TRBJ2-7 | TRBD2 | TRBV11-2 | TGTGCCAGCAGCTTAGTCCAAGCAGCGGGGGTCCAGGGAGAGCAGTACTTC | CASSLVQAAGVQGEQYF
TRBJ2-1 | - | TRBV5-1 | TGCGCCAGCAGACTAGTGCAGTTCTTC | CASRLVQFF
TRBJ1-3 | - | TRBV20-1 | TGCAGTGCTAGTACCGAGAGCTCTGGAAACACCATATATTTT | CSASTESSGNTIYF